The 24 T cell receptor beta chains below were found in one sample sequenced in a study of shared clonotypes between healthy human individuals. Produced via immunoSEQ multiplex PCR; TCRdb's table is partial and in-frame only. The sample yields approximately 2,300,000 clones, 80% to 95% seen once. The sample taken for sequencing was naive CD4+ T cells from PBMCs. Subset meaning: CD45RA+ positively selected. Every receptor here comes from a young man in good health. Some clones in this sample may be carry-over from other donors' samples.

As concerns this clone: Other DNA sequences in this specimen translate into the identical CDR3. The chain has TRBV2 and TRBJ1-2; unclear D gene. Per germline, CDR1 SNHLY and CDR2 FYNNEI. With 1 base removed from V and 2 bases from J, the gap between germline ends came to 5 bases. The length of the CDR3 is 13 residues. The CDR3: CASSEGENYGYTF. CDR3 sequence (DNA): TGTGCCAGCAGTGAAGGGGAAAACTATGGCTACACCTTC.

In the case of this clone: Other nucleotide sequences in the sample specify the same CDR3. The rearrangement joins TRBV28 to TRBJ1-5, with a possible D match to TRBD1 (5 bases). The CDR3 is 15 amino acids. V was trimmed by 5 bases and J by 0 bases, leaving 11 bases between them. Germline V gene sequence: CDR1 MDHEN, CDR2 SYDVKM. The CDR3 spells CASSLGAGSNQPQHF. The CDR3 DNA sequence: TGTGCCAGCAGTCTAGGGGCAGGTAGCAATCAGCCCCAGCATTTT.

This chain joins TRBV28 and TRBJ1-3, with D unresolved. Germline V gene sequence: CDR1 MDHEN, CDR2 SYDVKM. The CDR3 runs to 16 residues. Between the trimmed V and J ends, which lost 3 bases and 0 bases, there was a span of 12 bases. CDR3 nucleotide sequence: TGTGCCAGCAGTTTTTCCCAGGACCCCTCTGGAAACACCATATATTTT. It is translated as CASSFSQDPSGNTIYF.

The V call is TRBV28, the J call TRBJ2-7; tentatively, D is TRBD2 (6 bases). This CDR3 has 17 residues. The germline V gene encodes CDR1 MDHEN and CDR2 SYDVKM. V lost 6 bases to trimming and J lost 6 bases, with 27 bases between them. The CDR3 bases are TGTGCCAGCAGCCGAATCAGCACACCCGGGGGTCCCCGCGAGCAGTACTTC. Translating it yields CASSRISTPGGPREQYF.

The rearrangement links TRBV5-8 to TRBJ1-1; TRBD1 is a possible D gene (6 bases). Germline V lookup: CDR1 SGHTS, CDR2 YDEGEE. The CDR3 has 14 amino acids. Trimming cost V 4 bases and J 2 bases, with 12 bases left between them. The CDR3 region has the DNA TGTGCCAGCAGCAAAGGGACACATAACACTGAAGCTTTCTTT. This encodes CASSKGTHNTEAFF. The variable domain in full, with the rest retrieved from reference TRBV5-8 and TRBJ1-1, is EAGVTQSPTHLIKTRGQQATLRCSPISGHTSVYWYQQALGLGLQFLLWYDEGEERNRGNFPPRFSGRQFPNYSSELNVNALELEDSALYLCASSKGTHNTEAFFGQGTRLTVV.

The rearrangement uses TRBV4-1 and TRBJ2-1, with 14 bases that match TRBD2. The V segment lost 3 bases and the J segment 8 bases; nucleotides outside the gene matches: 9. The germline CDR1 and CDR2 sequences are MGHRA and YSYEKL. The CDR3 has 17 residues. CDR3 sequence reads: CASSQPRLAGGRHEQFF. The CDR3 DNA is TGCGCCAGCAGCCAGCCCAGACTAGCGGGAGGGCGCCATGAGCAGTTCTTC.

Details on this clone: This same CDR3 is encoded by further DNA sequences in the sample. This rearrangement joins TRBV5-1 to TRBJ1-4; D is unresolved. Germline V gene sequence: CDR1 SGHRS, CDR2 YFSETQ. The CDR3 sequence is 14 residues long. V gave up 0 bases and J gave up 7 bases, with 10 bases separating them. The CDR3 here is CASSLGQSGEKLFF. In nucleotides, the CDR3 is TGCGCCAGCAGCTTGGGCCAGTCGGGTGAAAAACTGTTTTTT.

CDR3 amino acids: CASTNRPAGDSFEQYF. The CDR3 region has the DNA TGTGCCAGCACCAATCGCCCCGCTGGGGACAGTTTCGAGCAGTACTTC. This chain links TRBV27 with TRBJ2-7, with 7 bases fitting TRBD1. Germline V gene data show CDR1 as MNHEY and CDR2 as SMNVEV (reference sequence). The CDR3 length is 16 residues. Losses at the gene ends were 7 bases for V and 6 bases for J; bases not matched to a gene: 18.

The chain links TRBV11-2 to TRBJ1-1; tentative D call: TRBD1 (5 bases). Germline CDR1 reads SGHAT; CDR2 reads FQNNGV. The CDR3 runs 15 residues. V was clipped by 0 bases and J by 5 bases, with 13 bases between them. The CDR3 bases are TGTGCCAGCAGCTTAGATCTGCAGGGTGGAACTGAAGCTTTCTTT. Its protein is CASSLDLQGGTEAFF. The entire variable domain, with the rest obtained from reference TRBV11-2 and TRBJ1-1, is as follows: EAGVAQSPRYKIIEKRQSVAFWCNPISGHATLYWYQQILGQGPKLLIQFQNNGVVDDSQLPKDRFSAERLKGVDSTLKIQPAKLEDSAVYLCASSLDLQGGTEAFFGQGTRLTVV.

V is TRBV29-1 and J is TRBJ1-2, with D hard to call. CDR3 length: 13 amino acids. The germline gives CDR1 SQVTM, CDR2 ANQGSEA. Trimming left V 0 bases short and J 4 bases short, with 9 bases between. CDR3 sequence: CSVEDQGFYGYTF. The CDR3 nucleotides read TGCAGCGTTGAAGATCAAGGGTTCTATGGCTACACCTTC.

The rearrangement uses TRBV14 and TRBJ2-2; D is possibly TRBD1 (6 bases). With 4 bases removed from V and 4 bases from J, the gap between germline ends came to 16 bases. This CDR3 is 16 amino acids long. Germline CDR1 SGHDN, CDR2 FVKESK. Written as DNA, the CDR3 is TGTGCCAGCAGCCCCAGGGGAAGAGGTGGCACCGGGGAGCTGTTTTTT. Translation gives CASSPRGRGGTGELFF.

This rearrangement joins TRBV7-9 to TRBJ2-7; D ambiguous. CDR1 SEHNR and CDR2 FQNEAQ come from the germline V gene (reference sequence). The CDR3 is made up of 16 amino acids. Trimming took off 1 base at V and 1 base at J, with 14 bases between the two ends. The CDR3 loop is CASSLGAADRSYEQYF. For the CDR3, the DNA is TGTGCCAGCAGCTTAGGAGCAGCCGATAGATCCTACGAGCAGTACTTC.

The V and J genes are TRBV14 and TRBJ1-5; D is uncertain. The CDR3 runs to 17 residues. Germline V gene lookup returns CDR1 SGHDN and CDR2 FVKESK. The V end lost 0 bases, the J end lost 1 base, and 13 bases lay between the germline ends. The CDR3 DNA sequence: TGTGCCAGCAGCCAAGACGGCACAGTTTTCAGCAATCAGCCCCAGCATTTT. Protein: CASSQDGTVFSNQPQHF.

CDR3 residues: CASSYSDTVGQPQHF. CDR3 coding DNA: TGTGCCAGCAGTTATTCCGACACCGTCGGTCAGCCCCAGCATTTT. This chain links TRBV6-6 with TRBJ1-5; D unresolved. Germline CDR1 is MNHNY and CDR2 is SVGAGI (reference sequence). The ends were cut back, 3 bases at V and 6 bases at J, with 15 bases in the middle. The CDR3 extends over 15 amino acids.

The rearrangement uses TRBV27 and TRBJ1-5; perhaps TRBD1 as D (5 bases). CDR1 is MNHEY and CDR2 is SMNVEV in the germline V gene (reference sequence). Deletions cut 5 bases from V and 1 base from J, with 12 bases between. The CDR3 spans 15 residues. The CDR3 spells CASSTNWDSNQPQHF. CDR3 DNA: TGTGCCAGCAGTACAAATTGGGACAGCAATCAGCCCCAGCATTTT.

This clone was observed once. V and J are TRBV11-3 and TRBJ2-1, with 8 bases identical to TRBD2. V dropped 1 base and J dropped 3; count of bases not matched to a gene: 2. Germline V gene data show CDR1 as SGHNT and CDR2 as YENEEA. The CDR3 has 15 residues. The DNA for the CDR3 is TGTGCCAGCAGCTTAGGGGGACTAGTCTACAATGAGCAGTTCTTC. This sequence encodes CASSLGGLVYNEQFF.

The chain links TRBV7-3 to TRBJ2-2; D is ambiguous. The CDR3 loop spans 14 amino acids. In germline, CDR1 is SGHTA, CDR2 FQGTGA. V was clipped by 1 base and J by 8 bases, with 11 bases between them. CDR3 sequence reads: CASSLNSGPGELFF. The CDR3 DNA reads TGTGCCAGCAGCTTAAATTCCGGCCCGGGGGAGCTGTTTTTT.

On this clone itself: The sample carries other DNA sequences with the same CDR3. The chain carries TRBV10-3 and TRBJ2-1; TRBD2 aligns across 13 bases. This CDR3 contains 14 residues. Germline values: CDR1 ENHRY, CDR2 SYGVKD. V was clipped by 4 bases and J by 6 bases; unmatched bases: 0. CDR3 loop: CAISGTSGSNEQFF. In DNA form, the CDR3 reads TGTGCCATCAGTGGGACTAGCGGGAGCAATGAGCAGTTCTTC.

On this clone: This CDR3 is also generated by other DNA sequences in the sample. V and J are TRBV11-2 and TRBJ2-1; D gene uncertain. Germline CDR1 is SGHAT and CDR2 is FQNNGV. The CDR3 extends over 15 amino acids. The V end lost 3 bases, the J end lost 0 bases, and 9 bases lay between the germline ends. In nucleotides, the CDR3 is TGTGCCAGCAGCTTCAGGCGTAGCTCCTACAATGAGCAGTTCTTC. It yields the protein CASSFRRSSYNEQFF.

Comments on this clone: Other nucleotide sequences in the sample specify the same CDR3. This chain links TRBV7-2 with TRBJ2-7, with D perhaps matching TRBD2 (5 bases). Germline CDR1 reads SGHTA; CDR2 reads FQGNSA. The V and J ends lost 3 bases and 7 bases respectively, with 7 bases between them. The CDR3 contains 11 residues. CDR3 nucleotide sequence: TGTGCCAGCAGCTTTGGACTGGAGCAGTACTTC. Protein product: CASSFGLEQYF. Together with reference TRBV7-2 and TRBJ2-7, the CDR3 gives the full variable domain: GAGVSQSPSNKVTEKGKDVELRCDPISGHTALYWYRQSLGQGLEFLIYFQGNSAPDKSGLPSDRFSAERTGGSVSTLTIQRTQQEDSAVYLCASSFGLEQYFGPGTRLTVT.

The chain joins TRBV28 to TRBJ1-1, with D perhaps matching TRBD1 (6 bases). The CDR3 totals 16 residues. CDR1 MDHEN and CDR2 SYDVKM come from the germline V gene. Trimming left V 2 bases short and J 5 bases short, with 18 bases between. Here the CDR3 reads CASSLRGSGRRTEAFF. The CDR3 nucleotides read TGTGCCAGCAGTTTAAGGGGGTCCGGCCGAAGGACTGAAGCTTTCTTT.

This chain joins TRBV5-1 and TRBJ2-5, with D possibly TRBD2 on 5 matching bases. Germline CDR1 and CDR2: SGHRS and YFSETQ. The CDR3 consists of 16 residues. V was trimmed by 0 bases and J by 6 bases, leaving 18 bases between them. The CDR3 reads CASSLGGRSGLQTQYF. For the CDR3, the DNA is TGCGCCAGCAGCTTGGGAGGGCGAAGCGGATTACAGACCCAGTACTTC. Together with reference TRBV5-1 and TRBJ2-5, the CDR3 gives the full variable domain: KAGVTQTPRYLIKTRGQQVTLSCSPISGHRSVSWYQQTPGQGLQFLFEYFSETQRNKGNFPGRFSGRQFSNSRSEMNVSTLELGDSALYLCASSLGGRSGLQTQYFGPGTRLLVL.

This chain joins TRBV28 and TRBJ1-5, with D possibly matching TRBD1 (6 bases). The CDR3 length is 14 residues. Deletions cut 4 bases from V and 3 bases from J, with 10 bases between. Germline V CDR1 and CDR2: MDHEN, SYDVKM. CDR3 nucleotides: TGTGCCAGCAGTTCGCAGGGGATCAATCAGCCCCAGCATTTT. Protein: CASSSQGINQPQHF.

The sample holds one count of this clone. The CDR3 region is CASSIGQVFGDTQYF. The CDR3 DNA reads as TGTGCCAGCAGCATCGGACAGGTCTTTGGGGATACGCAGTATTTT. The chain recombines TRBV5-3 with TRBJ2-3; 7 bases line up with TRBD1. TRBV5-3 is assigned to the ORF class and has an uncertain function. Unmatched junction bases numbered 15, after V lost 8 bases and J lost 6 bases. The length of the CDR3 is 15 residues.